The 23 T cell receptor beta chains presented below share a single source sample, sequenced in a study of post-analysis software for immune sequencing data. General study results and limits: Included in a set of several TRBV segments more frequent in patients than controls were TRBV5-6, TRBV5-1 and TRBV20-1.

These receptors have no identified antigens. Unique molecular identifiers featured in each of the TCR beta cDNA libraries. Via MiXCR, TCRdb re-called the PCR reads, giving one row per CDR3 protein. The data show hundreds of thousands of distinct CDR3 sequences, roughly 45% seen once. Input material: blood. The receptors stem from a girl aged 10-17 years with multiple sclerosis.

This clonotype was seen more than once but under ten times. The rearrangement links TRBV18 to TRBJ2-1; D might be TRBD2 (7 bases). The CDR3 is 15 amino acids. The germline V gene has CDR1 KGHSH and CDR2 LQKENI. V dropped 6 bases and J dropped 6 bases, with 18 bases sitting between them. CDR3 DNA: TGTGCCAGCTCGAGGGGGGGGCTCAAGGTCAATGAGCAGTTCTTC. It codes for CASSRGGLKVNEQFF.

This chain joins TRBV5-1 and TRBJ1-1, with 8 bases fitting TRBD1. Per the germline V gene, CDR1 is SGHRS and CDR2 is YFSETQ. V was pared by 4 bases and J by 4 bases, with 6 bases of the junction left unmatched. The CDR3 consists of 14 residues. The CDR3 spells CASSPDRAGTEAFF. CDR3 in DNA: TGCGCCAGCAGCCCGGACAGGGCGGGCACTGAAGCTTTCTTT.

The chain carries TRBV7-2 and TRBJ2-5, with no clear D. CDR1 SGHTA and CDR2 FQGNSA come from the germline V gene. The V end lost 6 bases, the J end lost 5 bases, and 10 bases lay between the germline ends. The CDR3 has 12 amino acids. As DNA, the CDR3 is TGTGCCAGCAGTTCCCAGTCGGAGACCCAGTACTTC. Translating gives CASSSQSETQYF.

This clonotype was detected only a few times. This sequence joins TRBV29-1 and TRBJ2-1; 9 positions agree with TRBD2. Germline V gene sequence: CDR1 SQVTM, CDR2 ANQGSEA. Trimming took 5 bases from V and 9 from J; bases not matched to a gene: 11. There are 14 residues in the CDR3. CDR3 bases: TGCAGCGTTCACCAAACCGGGACTAGCAGTGAGCAGTTCTTC. It encodes CSVHQTGTSSEQFF.

The V and J genes are TRBV7-2 and TRBJ1-1; no reliable D call. The germline V gene has CDR1 SGHTA and CDR2 FQGNSA. The CDR3 loop spans 14 amino acids. Trimming took off 4 bases at V and 1 base at J, with 10 bases between the two ends. The CDR3 reads CASSCETANTEAFF. CDR3 nucleotide sequence: TGTGCCAGCAGCTGTGAGACGGCGAACACTGAAGCTTTCTTT.

This clonotype was observed a few times. The V call is TRBV29-1, the J call TRBJ2-4, with 7 bases identical to TRBD1. The J call may be mistaken, given a closer DNA end match to TRBJ2-7. Looked up from germline, CDR1 is SQVTM and CDR2 is ANQGSEA. This CDR3 is 16 amino acids long. CDR3 in amino acids: CSVEGNERDSNYEQYF. CDR3 sequence (DNA): TGCAGCGTTGAAGGTAACGAGAGGGACAGCAACTACGAGCAGTACTTC.

The genes are TRBV28 and TRBJ2-3; 8 bases map to TRBD2. The CDR3 is 15 amino acids. V lost 4 bases, J lost 7 bases, and 10 bases stayed unmatched. Germline lookup yields CDR1 MDHEN and CDR2 SYDVKM. Here the CDR3 DNA reads TGTGCCAGCAGTTCCGGGGCTAGCGGGCTTAATACGCAGTATTTT. The encoded protein is CASSSGASGLNTQYF.

This clonotype was recorded a few times. This chain uses TRBV6-5 with TRBJ1-2, with D perhaps TRBD1 (6 bases). Per germline, CDR1 MNHEY and CDR2 SVGAGI. V was shortened by 2 bases and J by 0 bases, with 7 bases between the two germline ends. The CDR3 sequence is 14 residues long. In DNA form, the CDR3 reads TGTGCCAGCAGTTACGGACAGCCTAACTATGGCTACACCTTC. Amino acids: CASSYGQPNYGYTF.

This clonotype has a handful of counts. The chain couples TRBV29-1 to TRBJ1-1, with unresolved D. Trimming shortened V by 3 bases and J by 11 bases, and 16 bases separated the two germline ends. This CDR3 contains 12 residues. Germline V lookup: CDR1 SQVTM, CDR2 ANQGSEA. The CDR3 region is CSVDFKDLGAFF. CDR3 nucleotide sequence: TGCAGCGTTGACTTCAAGGACCTTGGGGCTTTCTTT.

The chain carries TRBV6-6 and TRBJ1-1, with a tentative D call TRBD1 (5 bases). The CDR3 runs to 14 residues. CDR1 and CDR2 from the germline V gene are MNHNY and SVGAGI (reference sequence). Trimming cost V 5 bases and J 8 bases, with 18 bases left between them. This CDR3 reads CASSPPGGTMEAFF. In DNA form, the CDR3 reads TGTGCCAGCAGTCCTCCCGGCGGGACCATGGAAGCTTTCTTT.

The J gene is TRBJ2-1, the V gene TRBV20-1, with 11 positions matching TRBD2. The germline V gene encodes CDR1 DFQATT and CDR2 SNEGSKA (reference sequence). The junction had 18 bases not matched to a gene; V was cut back by 6 bases and J by 8 bases. This CDR3 comprises 17 residues. The CDR3 DNA follows: TGCAGTGCCTACCCTAGCGGGAGGCCCACCACACACTATGAGCAGTTCTTC. As protein: CSAYPSGRPTTHYEQFF.

The rearrangement links TRBV4-1 to TRBJ2-5, with 9 nucleotides matching TRBD2. The germline V gene encodes CDR1 MGHRA and CDR2 YSYEKL. The V segment lost 2 bases and the J segment 11 bases; nucleotides outside the gene matches: 15. CDR3 length equals 16 residues. CDR3 in DNA: TGCGCCAGCAGCCAATGGGGCCTAGCGGGATCAAATGAGCAGTACTTC. Encoded protein: CASSQWGLAGSNEQYF.

The V gene is TRBV28, the J gene TRBJ2-1; the D gene could be TRBD1 or TRBD2 (6 bases each). Trimming shortened V by 3 bases and J by 6 bases, and 18 bases separated the two germline ends. The CDR3 runs to 16 residues. Germline V gene lookup returns CDR1 MDHEN and CDR2 SYDVKM. The CDR3 DNA follows: TGTGCCAGCAGTTTTGGATCCGGGGGCGGGCTCAATGAGCAGTTCTTC. Translation: CASSFGSGGGLNEQFF.

This clonotype was recorded a few times. The chain joins TRBV30 to TRBJ2-5; 12 bases align to TRBD1. The V gene end was trimmed by 8 bases and the J gene end by 4 bases; junction bases not matched to a gene: 5. The germline V gene encodes CDR1 GTSNPN and CDR2 SVGIG (reference sequence). The CDR3 is 13 amino acids. CDR3 DNA: TGTGCCGGGACAGGGGGCGGAGCAGAGACCCAGTACTTC. Its translation: CAGTGGGAETQYF.

V and J are TRBV29-1 and TRBJ2-1, with 8 bases fitting TRBD2. Germline V CDR1 and CDR2: SQVTM, ANQGSEA. The CDR3 has 14 amino acids. V was pared by 6 bases and J by 6 bases, with 10 bases of the junction left unmatched. The CDR3 reads CSVTTLAGSNEQFF. CDR3 nucleotide sequence: TGCAGCGTCACTACCTTAGCGGGGAGCAATGAGCAGTTCTTC.

This clonotype occurred a few times. The V and J genes are TRBV5-1 and TRBJ2-5, with D perhaps matching TRBD2 (5 bases). The CDR3 consists of 14 residues. The germline gives CDR1 SGHRS, CDR2 YFSETQ. Trimming removed 1 base at V and 4 bases at J, with 11 bases between. The CDR3 protein is CASSLKVGAETQYF. For the CDR3, the DNA is TGCGCCAGCAGCTTGAAGGTGGGAGCAGAGACCCAGTACTTC.

This clonotype showed up just a few times. The chain employs TRBV5-1 and TRBJ2-7, with 10 bases aligning to TRBD1. With V trimmed by 5 bases and J by 2 bases, 10 bases remained unmatched. Germline values: CDR1 SGHRS, CDR2 YFSETQ. The CDR3 totals 16 residues. The CDR3 nucleotides are TGCGCCAGCAGTCTTACCTCGGGACAGGGGCCCTACGAGCAGTACTTC. This sequence encodes CASSLTSGQGPYEQYF.

The V gene is TRBV20-1, the J gene TRBJ2-3; 11 positions agree with TRBD2. The ends lost 8 bases at V and 6 bases at J; junction bases unmatched: 7. The germline CDR1 and CDR2 sequences are DFQATT and SNEGSKA (reference sequence). This CDR3 has 13 residues. The CDR3 DNA follows: TGCAGTCCCACTAGCGGGAGAGGGGATACGCAGTATTTT. Encoded protein: CSPTSGRGDTQYF.

CDR3 DNA sequence: TGTGCCAGCAGCTTAATGGCCGGGGGGACCCAAGAGACCCAGTACTTC. Translated, it gives CASSLMAGGTQETQYF. The V gene is TRBV7-2, the J gene TRBJ2-5; TRBD2 matches at 7 bases. The trim removed 2 bases at V and 1 base at J, leaving 7 bases unmatched. The CDR3 has 16 amino acids. The germline gives CDR1 SGHTA, CDR2 FQGNSA.

This sequence joins TRBV20-1 and TRBJ1-1, with D unclear. The CDR3 consists of 14 residues. Germline V CDR1 and CDR2: DFQATT, SNEGSKA (reference sequence). The V and J ends lost 3 bases and 0 bases respectively, with 11 bases between them. CDR3 in amino acids: CSASRGHVNTEAFF. The CDR3 DNA is TGCAGTGCTAGTCGTGGGCACGTGAACACTGAAGCTTTCTTT.

This chain connects TRBV20-1 to TRBJ2-7, with D uncertain. V was clipped by 1 base and J by 2 bases, with 12 bases between them. Germline CDR1 DFQATT, CDR2 SNEGSKA (reference sequence). The CDR3 totals 14 residues. The DNA of the CDR3 is TGCAGTGCTAGAGGTCCTATCCAAACCTACGAGCAGTACTTC. Amino acids: CSARGPIQTYEQYF.

This clonotype was found a few times. V gene TRBV29-1 combines with J gene TRBJ2-3, with unresolved D. CDR1 is SQVTM, CDR2 ANQGSEA, per germline. V dropped 4 bases and J dropped 5 bases, with 13 bases sitting between them. The CDR3 loop spans 13 amino acids. This chain's CDR3 is CSVGRSRGDTQYF. DNA for the CDR3: TGCAGCGTTGGCCGGAGCAGAGGAGATACGCAGTATTTT.

In regard to this clonotype: At one boundary the junction diverges from the germline segment, which might be a read error. V gene TRBV20-1 combines with J gene TRBJ2-7, with D possibly TRBD1 on 6 matching bases. The CDR3 loop spans 12 amino acids. Germline V lookup: CDR1 DFQATT, CDR2 SNEGSKA (reference sequence). The CDR3 here is CRARQASYEQYF. CDR3 sequence (DNA): TGCAGGGCTAGACAGGCCTCCTACGAGCAGTACTTC.